Reported below is one TCR beta chain. It lacks a known antigen. Base qualities were left out, and no much larger clone turns up one base away. The data belong to a study of T cell responses to AZD1222 COVID-19 vaccine (dated by TCRdb to 2020 to 2022). As for the study more broadly: AZD1222 recipients whose second dose came at about 4 weeks and those whose second dose came at about 12 weeks were combined into one group, since spike-specific TCR depth and breadth did not differ between the two schedules. A total of 230 to 250 trial participants underwent TCR sequencing, of whom about 200 had received two doses of AZD1222 and approximately 26 had received two doses of the MenACWY control vaccine. Trial participants were enrolled by age into subgroups of 18-55, 56-69 and 70-plus years, and about 150, 27 and 61 TCR-sequenced participants, respectively, were included in these subgroups.

The CDR3 regions of human TCRbeta chains were analyzed by immunosequencing. The paper's data handling went like this. TCRs in the repertoires were compared against a reference library of SARS-CoV-2-specific TCRs that had been generated with the MIRA antigen-specificity platform. Breadth was defined as the fraction of unique TCRs that were SARS-CoV-2-associated. Depth was defined as the fraction of total T cells that were SARS-CoV-2-associated. Using the MIRA data, every spike-specific TCR was mapped to the spike region that the TCR reacted to and assigned to either a CD4 or a CD8 class. Log10-transformed breadth and depth values were compared by one-way ANOVA with Sidak's multiple comparisons tests. In its TCRdb copy, this immuneACCESS table keeps in-frame sequences only and misses some clones. Where compared with another copy, unresolved V genes explain less than half of these, and the others have no known cause. That table gives V, J and clone size, and the DNA gave D and trimming. For this sample there are about 110,000 clones; approximately 88% appear just once. The leading ten clones occupy around 5% of the sample.

The CDR3 contains 14 residues, cysteine and phenylalanine counted. Only the CDR3 region is kept as DNA, spanning 42 bases read in frame from base 1. V is shortened by 0 bases, J by 0 bases, and the region joining them spans 5 bases. From a lookup of the germline V gene, CDR1 and CDR2 are ENHRY and SYGVKD. Reading the label with the study, this specimen's time point is: baseline before first vaccination. Vaccinee samples were obtained from the UK trials COV001 and COV002, which included a single-blind randomized controlled phase 2/3 trial of AZD1222 (ChAdOx1 nCoV-19) in healthy adults. Trial participant PBMC samples were collected at day 0 and day 28 after the second dose for TCRbeta chain sequencing. What the work shows at the level of the full study, not this receptor alone: CD4 TCRs associated with the vaccine covered the entire spike protein, and the dominant responses were in regions 160-218 and 743-854. No day 14 peak-response samples were available, so repertoires were characterized only after the peak T cell response. Conclusions about previously exposed vaccinees are limited because only 5 or 6 AZD1222 recipients were SARS-CoV-2 seropositive at baseline. After two AZD1222 doses, spike-specific TCR breadth and depth were significantly higher than at day 0 and than in MenACWY recipients. Participants were mostly white British, with more females than males. The authors suggested clonal diversity may have been underestimated. In the small 56-69-year group, the increase in depth fell short of significance, most likely because of low power. Reportedly, almost half of the unique spike-specific TCRs recognized epitopes lying outside the regions that are mutated in the B.1.351 and B.1.1.7 variants.

The material was peripheral blood, obtained on day 0 of AZD1222 vaccination. This receptor was obtained from an adult in good health. Recombination joined TRBV10-3 with TRBJ1-1; a confident D gene designation cannot be given. The CDR3 region has the sequence CAISESTVNTEAFF. The sequenced DNA: TGTGCCATCAGTGAGTCGACGGTGAACACTGAAGCTTTCTTT.